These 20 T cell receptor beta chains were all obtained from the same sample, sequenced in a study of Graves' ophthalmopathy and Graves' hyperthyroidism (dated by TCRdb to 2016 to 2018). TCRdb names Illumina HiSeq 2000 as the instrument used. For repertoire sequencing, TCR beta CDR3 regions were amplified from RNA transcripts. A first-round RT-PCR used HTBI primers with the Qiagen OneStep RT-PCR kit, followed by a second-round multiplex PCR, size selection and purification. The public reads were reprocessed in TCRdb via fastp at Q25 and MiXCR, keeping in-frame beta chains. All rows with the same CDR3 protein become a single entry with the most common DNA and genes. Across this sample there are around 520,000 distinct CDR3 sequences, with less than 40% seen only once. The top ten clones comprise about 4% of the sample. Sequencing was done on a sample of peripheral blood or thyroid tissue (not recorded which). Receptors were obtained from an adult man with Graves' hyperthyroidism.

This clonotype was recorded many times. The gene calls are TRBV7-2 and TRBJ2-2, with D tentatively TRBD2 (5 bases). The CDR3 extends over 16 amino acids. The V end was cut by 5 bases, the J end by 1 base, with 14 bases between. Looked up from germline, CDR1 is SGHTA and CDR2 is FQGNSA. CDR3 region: CASSPRGLMNTGELFF. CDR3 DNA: TGTGCCAGCAGCCCCCGCGGACTGATGAACACCGGGGAGCTGTTTTTT.

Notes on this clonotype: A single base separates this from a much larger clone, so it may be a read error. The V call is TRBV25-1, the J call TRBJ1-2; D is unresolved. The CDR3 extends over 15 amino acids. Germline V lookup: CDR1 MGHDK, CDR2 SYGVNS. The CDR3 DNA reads TGTGCCGGCAGCCAAGAGGCAGGAAGGGTCTATGGCTACACCTTC. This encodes CAGSQEAGRVYGYTF.

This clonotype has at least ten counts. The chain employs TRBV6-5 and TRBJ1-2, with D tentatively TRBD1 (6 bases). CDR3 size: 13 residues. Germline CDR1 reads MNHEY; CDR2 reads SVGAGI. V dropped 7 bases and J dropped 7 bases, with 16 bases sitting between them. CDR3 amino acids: CASTRAGVTGYTF. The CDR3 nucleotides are TGTGCCAGCACTCGGGCAGGGGTTACTGGCTACACCTTC.

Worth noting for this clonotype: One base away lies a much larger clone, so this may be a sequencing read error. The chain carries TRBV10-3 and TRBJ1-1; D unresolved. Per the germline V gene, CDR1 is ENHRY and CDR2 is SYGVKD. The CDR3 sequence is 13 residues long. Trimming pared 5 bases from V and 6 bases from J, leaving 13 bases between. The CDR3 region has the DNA TGTGCCATCAGTTCGACCGGTCGTCCTGAAGCTTTCTTT. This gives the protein CAISSTGRPEAFF.

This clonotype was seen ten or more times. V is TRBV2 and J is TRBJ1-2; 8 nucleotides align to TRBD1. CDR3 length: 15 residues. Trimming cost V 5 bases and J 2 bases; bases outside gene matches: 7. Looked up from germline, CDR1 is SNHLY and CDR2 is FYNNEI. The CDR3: CASSSGGQDNYGYTF. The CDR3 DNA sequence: TGTGCCAGCAGTTCGGGGGGACAGGACAACTATGGCTACACCTTC.

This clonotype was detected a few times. In DNA form, the CDR3 reads TGTGCCAGCAGCTTAGGTGGTGGCGGTGAGCAGTTCTTC. Amino acid sequence: CASSLGGGGEQFF. V is TRBV7-9 and J is TRBJ2-7; unclear D gene. The DNA end lines up better with TRBJ2-1; the J call may be wrong. CDR3 length equals 13 residues. The germline V gene has CDR1 SEHNR and CDR2 FQNEAQ (reference sequence).

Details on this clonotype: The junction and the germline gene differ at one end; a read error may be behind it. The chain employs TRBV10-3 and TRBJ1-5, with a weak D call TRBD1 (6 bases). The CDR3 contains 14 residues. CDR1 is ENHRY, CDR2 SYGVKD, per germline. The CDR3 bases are TGTGCCAGCAGTCAAACAGGGTACTATCAGCCCCAGCATTTT. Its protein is CASSQTGYYQPQHF.

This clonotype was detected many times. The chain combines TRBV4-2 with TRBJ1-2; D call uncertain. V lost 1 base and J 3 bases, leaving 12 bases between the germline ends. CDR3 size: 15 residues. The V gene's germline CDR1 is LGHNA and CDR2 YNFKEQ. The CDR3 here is CASSQATGQDYGYTF. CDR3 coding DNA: TGTGCCAGCAGCCAAGCGACGGGCCAGGACTATGGCTACACCTTC.

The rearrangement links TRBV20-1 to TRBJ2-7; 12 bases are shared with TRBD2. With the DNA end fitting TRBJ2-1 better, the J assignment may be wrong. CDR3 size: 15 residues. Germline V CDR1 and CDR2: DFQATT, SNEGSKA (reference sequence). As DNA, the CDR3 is TGCAGTGCTCCCGGACTAGCGGGGATACACAATGAGCAGTTCTTC. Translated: CSAPGLAGIHNEQFF.

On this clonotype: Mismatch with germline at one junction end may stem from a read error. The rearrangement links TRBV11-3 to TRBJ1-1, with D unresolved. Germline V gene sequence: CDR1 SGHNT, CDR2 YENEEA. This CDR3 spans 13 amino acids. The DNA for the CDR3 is TGTGCCGGCAGCCTTGCCCTGAACACTGAAGCTTTCTTT. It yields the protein CAGSLALNTEAFF. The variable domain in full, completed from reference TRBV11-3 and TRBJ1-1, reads EAGVVQSPRYKIIEKKQPVAFWCNPISGHNTLYWYLQNLGQGPELLIRYENEEAVDDSQLPKDRFSAERLKGVDSTLKIQPAELGDSAVYLCAGSLALNTEAFFGQGTRLTVV.

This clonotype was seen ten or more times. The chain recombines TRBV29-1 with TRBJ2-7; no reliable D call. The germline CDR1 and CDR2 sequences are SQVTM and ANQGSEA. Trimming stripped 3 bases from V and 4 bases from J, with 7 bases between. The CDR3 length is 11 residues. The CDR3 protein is CSVDLDYEQYF. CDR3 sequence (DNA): TGCAGCGTTGATCTGGATTACGAGCAGTACTTC.

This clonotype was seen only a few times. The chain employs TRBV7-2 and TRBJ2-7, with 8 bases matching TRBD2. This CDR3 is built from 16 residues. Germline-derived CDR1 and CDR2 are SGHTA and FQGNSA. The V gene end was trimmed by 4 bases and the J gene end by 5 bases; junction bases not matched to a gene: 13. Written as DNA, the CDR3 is TGTGCCAGCAGCTCAAGTTCGGGACTAGACTTCGACGAGCAGTACTTC. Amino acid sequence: CASSSSSGLDFDEQYF.

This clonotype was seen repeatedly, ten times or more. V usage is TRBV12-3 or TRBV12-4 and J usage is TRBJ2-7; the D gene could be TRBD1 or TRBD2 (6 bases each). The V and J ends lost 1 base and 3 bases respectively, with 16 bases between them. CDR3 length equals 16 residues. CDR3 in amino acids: CASSLDFGGTYYEQYF. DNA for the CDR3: TGTGCCAGCAGTTTAGATTTTGGGGGGACATACTACGAGCAGTACTTC.

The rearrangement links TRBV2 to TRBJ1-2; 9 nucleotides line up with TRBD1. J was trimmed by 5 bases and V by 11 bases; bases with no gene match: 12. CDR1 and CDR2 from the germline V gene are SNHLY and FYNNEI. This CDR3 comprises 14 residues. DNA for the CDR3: TGTGCCTGGAGCCGGGACAGGGCAACATATGGCTACACCTTC. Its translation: CAWSRDRATYGYTF.

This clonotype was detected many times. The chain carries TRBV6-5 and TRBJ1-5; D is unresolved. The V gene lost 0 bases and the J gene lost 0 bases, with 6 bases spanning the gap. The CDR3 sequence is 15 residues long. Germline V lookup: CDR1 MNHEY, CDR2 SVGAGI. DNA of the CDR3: TGTGCCAGCAGTTACTCGCAGTATAGCAATCAGCCCCAGCATTTT. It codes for CASSYSQYSNQPQHF.

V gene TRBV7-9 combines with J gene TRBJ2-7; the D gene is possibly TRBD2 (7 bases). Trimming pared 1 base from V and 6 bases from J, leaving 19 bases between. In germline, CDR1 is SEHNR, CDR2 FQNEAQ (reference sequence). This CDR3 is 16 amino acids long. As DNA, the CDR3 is TGTGCCAGCAGCTTAGGGCGGGGGCGATTACCAGGCGAGCAGTACTTC. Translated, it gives CASSLGRGRLPGEQYF.

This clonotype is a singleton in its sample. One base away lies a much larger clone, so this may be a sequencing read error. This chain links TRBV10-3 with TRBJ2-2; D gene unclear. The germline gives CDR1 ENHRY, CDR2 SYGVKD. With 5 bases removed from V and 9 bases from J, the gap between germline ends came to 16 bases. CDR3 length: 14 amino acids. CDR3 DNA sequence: TGTGCCATCAGTTACGATTGGCTGGGAAGGGAGCTGTTTTTT. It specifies CAISYDWLGRELFF.

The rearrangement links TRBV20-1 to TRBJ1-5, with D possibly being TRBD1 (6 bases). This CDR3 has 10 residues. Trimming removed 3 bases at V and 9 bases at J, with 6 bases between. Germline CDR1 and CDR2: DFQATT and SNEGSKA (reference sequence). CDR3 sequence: CSARDRPQHF. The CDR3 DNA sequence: TGCAGTGCTAGGGACAGGCCCCAGCATTTT.

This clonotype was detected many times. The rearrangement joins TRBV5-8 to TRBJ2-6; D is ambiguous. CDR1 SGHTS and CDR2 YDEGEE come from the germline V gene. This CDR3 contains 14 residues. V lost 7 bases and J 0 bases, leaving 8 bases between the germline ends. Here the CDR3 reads CASLSGSGANVLTF. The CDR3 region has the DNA TGTGCCAGCCTCTCAGGCTCTGGGGCCAACGTCCTGACTTTC.

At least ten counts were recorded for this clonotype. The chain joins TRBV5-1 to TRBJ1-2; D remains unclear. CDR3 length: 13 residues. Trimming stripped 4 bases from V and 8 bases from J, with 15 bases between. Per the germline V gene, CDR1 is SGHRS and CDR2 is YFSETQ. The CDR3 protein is CASSPGLMGGYTF. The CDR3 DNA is TGCGCCAGCAGCCCTGGACTCATGGGGGGCTACACCTTC.